This T cell receptor (beta chain) was captured in a study of T cells after yellow fever vaccination. After removal of 5 bases from V and 7 bases from J, the junction contained 13 bases not matched to a gene. This CDR3 comprises 16 residues. Germline V gene data show CDR1 as SGHTA and CDR2 as FQGNSA. TCRdb independently ran MiXCR on the 5' RACE reads; one entry per CDR3 protein. Seen here are 110,000 or so distinct CDR3 sequences, about 7% observed once, and the top ten hold 2.7%. This clonotype has a handful of counts. J is TRBJ2-2 and V is TRBV7-2; 7 bases map to TRBD2. The clonotype originates from a man aged 18 to 30 who received the YFV17D yellow fever vaccine. The material sequenced was CD4+ T cells sorted from PBMCs, taken about 49 days after the first yellow fever vaccination. In DNA, the CDR3 is TGTGCCAGCAGCCTCAATTATGTCCGGACTAGCGGGGAGCTGTTTTTT. This translates into CASSLNYVRTSGELFF.